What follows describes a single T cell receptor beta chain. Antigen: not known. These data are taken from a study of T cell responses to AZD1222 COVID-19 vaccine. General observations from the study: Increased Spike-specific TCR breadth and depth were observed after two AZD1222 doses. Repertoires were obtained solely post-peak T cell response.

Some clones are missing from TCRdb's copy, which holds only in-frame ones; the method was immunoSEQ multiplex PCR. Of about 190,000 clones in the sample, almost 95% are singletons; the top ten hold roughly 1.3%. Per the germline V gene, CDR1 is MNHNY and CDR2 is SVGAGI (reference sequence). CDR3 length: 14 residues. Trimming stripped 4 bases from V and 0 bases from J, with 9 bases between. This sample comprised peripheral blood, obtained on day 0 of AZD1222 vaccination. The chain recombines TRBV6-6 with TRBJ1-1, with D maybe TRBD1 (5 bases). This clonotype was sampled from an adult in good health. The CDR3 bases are TGTGCCAGCAGTTCCGGGGGGATGAACACTGAAGCTTTCTTT. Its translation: CASSSGGMNTEAFF.